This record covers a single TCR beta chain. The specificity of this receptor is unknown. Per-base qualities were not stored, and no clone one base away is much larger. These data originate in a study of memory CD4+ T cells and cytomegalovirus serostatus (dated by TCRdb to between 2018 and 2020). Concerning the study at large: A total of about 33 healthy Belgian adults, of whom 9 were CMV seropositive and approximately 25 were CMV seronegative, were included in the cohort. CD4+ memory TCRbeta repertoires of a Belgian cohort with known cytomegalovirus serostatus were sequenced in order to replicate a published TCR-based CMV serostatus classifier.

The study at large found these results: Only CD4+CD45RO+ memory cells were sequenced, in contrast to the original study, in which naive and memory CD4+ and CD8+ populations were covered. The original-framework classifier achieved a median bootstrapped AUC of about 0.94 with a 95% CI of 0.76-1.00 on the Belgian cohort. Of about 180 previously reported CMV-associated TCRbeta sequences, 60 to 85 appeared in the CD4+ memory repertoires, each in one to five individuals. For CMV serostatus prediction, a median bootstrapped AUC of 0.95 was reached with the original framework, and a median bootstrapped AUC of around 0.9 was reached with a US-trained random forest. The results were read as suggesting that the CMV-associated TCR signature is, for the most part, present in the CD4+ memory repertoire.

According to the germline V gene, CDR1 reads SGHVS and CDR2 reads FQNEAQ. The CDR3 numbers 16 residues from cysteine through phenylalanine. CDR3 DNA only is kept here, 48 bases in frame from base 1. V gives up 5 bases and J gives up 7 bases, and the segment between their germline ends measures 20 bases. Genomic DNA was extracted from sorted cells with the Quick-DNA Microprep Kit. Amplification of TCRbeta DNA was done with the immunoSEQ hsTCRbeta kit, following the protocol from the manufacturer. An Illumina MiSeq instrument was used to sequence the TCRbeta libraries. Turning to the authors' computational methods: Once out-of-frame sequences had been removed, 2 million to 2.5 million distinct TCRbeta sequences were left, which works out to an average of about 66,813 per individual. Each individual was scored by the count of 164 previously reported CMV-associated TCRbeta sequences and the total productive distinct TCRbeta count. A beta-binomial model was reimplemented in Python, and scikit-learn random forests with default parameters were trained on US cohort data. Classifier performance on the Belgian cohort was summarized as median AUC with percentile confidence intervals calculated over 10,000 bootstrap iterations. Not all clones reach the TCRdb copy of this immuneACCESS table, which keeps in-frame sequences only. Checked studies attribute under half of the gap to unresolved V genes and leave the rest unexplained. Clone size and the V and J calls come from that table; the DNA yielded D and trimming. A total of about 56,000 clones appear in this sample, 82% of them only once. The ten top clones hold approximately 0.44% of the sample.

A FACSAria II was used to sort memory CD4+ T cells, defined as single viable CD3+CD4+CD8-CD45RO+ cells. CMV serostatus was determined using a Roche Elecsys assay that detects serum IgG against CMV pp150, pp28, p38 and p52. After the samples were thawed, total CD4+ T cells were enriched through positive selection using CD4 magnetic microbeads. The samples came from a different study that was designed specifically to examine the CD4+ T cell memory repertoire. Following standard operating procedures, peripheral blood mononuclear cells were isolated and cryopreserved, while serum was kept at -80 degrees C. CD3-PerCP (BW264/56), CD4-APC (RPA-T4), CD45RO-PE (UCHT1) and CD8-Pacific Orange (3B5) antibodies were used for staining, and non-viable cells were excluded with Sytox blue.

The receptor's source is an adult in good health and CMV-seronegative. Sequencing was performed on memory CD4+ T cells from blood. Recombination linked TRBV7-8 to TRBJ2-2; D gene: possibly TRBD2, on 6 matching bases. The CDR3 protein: CASSPQMGLPGGELFF. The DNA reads TGTGCCAGCAGCCCACAGATGGGACTTCCCGGCGGGGAGCTGTTTTTT.